Shown below are 14 T cell receptor beta chains from a single sample sequenced in a study of cytomegalovirus exposure and HLA in healthy donors. Both 60 Vbeta primers and 13 Jbeta primers went into the PCR. The repertoire was sequenced with immunoSEQ multiplex PCR; TCRdb's copy has only in-frame clones and lacks some. The sample has approximately 190,000 clones; more than 65% are singletons. Sequencing was carried out using PBMCs. Receptors were obtained from a man between 35 and 55 years old in good health and CMV-seropositive.

The chain carries TRBV6-1 and TRBJ2-4; D ambiguous. Trimming removed 6 bases at V and 3 bases at J, with 9 bases between. This CDR3 spans 13 amino acids. The germline V gene encodes CDR1 MNHNS and CDR2 SASEGT. Here the CDR3 DNA reads TGTGCCAGCAGGGAGAACGACAAAAACATTCAGTACTTC. Translated, it gives CASRENDKNIQYF.

This clone was detected a few times. The genes are TRBV6-6 and TRBJ2-1; maybe TRBD1 (6 bases). Per germline, CDR1 MNHNY and CDR2 SVGAGI (reference sequence). V was pared by 8 bases and J by 3 bases, with 8 bases between. The CDR3 sequence is 12 residues long. CDR3 in amino acids: CASWGLYNEQFF. CDR3 nucleotides: TGTGCCAGCTGGGGGCTCTACAATGAGCAGTTCTTC.

The V gene is TRBV29-1, the J gene TRBJ2-1, with TRBD2 matching 9 bases. Trimming removed 6 bases from V and 4 bases from J; junction bases left unmatched: 7. The CDR3 length is 14 residues. Germline assignment: CDR1 SQVTM and CDR2 ANQGSEA. The CDR3 protein is CSVPSGILYNEQFF. The DNA for the CDR3 is TGCAGCGTCCCTAGCGGGATTCTGTACAATGAGCAGTTCTTC.

CDR3 sequence reads: CASSLARADEQYF. The CDR3 region has the DNA TGTGCCAGCAGCTTAGCCAGGGCGGATGAGCAGTACTTC. V usage is TRBV7-8 and J usage is TRBJ2-7, with D perhaps matching TRBD1 (5 bases). The CDR3 length is 13 residues. Germline V gives CDR1 SGHVS, CDR2 FQNEAQ. Trimming left V 0 bases short and J 7 bases short, with 10 bases between.

CDR3 in amino acids: CASSPGGENTGELFF. CDR3 nucleotides: TGCGCCAGCAGCCCGGGGGGGGAGAACACCGGGGAGCTGTTTTTT. This sequence joins TRBV5-1 and TRBJ2-2, with TRBD2 matching 8 bases. The CDR3 extends over 15 amino acids. Per the germline V gene, CDR1 is SGHRS and CDR2 is YFSETQ. Losses at the gene ends were 4 bases for V and 1 base for J; bases not matched to a gene: 3.

The gene calls are TRBV6-1 and TRBJ2-3, with TRBD2 matching over 8 bases. The CDR3 has 14 residues. V trimming: 6 bases; J trimming: 2 bases; junction bases outside the gene matches: 4. Per germline, CDR1 MNHNS and CDR2 SASEGT. CDR3 DNA sequence: TGTGCCAGCAGGAGCGGGGGCTCCACAGATACGCAGTATTTT. Translation gives CASRSGGSTDTQYF.

The gene calls are TRBV6-6 and TRBJ2-7; no firm D call. Germline V gene lookup returns CDR1 MNHNY and CDR2 SVGAGI (reference sequence). The CDR3 loop spans 13 amino acids. Trimming took 2 bases from V and 1 from J, leaving 6 bases between them. CDR3 in amino acids: CASSYGQSYEQYF. CDR3 nucleotide sequence: TGTGCCAGCAGTTACGGGCAGTCCTACGAGCAGTACTTC.

The J gene is TRBJ1-1, the V gene TRBV9, with no clear D. V was pared by 0 bases and J by 4 bases, with 7 bases between. Germline CDR1 reads SGDLS; CDR2 reads YYNGEE. This CDR3 has 13 residues. The CDR3 sequence: CASSVAGRTEAFF. The CDR3 nucleotides are TGTGCCAGCAGCGTAGCTGGGCGCACTGAAGCTTTCTTT.

The chain carries TRBV28 and TRBJ2-3, with 10 positions matching TRBD1. Looked up from germline, CDR1 is MDHEN and CDR2 is SYDVKM. The CDR3 totals 16 residues. J was trimmed by 4 bases and V by 6 bases; bases with no gene match: 10. The CDR3 DNA follows: TGTGCCAGCAGCTCCACCGCCGGGACAGGGGCAGATACGCAGTATTTT. This encodes CASSSTAGTGADTQYF.

The J gene is TRBJ2-7, the V gene TRBV28, with a possible D match to TRBD2 (6 bases). V was trimmed by 5 bases and J by 0 bases, leaving 20 bases between them. Per germline, CDR1 MDHEN and CDR2 SYDVKM. The CDR3 is 17 amino acids. CDR3 region: CASSRAGGEPSSYEQYF. DNA of the CDR3: TGTGCCAGCAGTCGAGCCGGGGGAGAACCGAGCTCCTACGAGCAGTACTTC.

This clone was counted a single time. The chain recombines TRBV5-6 with TRBJ2-2; TRBD1 matches at 10 bases. CDR3 length: 15 amino acids. The junction had 3 bases not matched to a gene; V was cut back by 2 bases and J by 5 bases. Germline assignment: CDR1 SGHDT and CDR2 YYEEEE. Written as DNA, the CDR3 is TGTGCCAGCAGCTTTATGGGACAGGGGACCGGGGAGCTGTTTTTT. Its protein is CASSFMGQGTGELFF.

This chain joins TRBV19 and TRBJ2-7; 8 bases are a match to TRBD2. V dropped 5 bases and J dropped 3; count of bases not matched to a gene: 9. The CDR3 is 15 residues long. Germline V gene lookup returns CDR1 LNHDA and CDR2 SQIVND (reference sequence). CDR3 in amino acids: CASSDPTSGSYEQYF. CDR3 bases: TGTGCCAGTAGTGACCCTACCAGCGGGAGCTACGAGCAGTACTTC.

This chain connects TRBV28 to TRBJ2-7; no clear D gene. Germline lookup yields CDR1 MDHEN and CDR2 SYDVKM. V gave up 5 bases and J gave up 2 bases, with 13 bases separating them. The CDR3 loop spans 14 amino acids. The CDR3 sequence: CASSLVVPTYEQYF. The CDR3 coding sequence is TGTGCCAGCAGTCTAGTGGTACCAACCTACGAGCAGTACTTC.

The V call is TRBV9, the J call TRBJ1-5, with 8 positions matching TRBD1. Unmatched junction bases numbered 7, after V lost 3 bases and J lost 8 bases. The CDR3 totals 14 residues. Germline assignment: CDR1 SGDLS and CDR2 YYNGEE. The CDR3 DNA reads TGTGCCAGCAGCGAGGGGACAGGCCCGGAGCCCCAGCATTTT. As protein: CASSEGTGPEPQHF.